This T cell receptor beta chain was obtained from a study of blood T cells in healthy people across ages. This clonotype was seen only once. As yet, its antigen is unknown. This may be a read error, as it is one base from a much larger clone. A J-beta primer mix and a sample-barcoded 5' primer were used in a second PCR of roughly 7 to 12 cycles. All cDNA molecules were each tagged by a template-switch adaptor with 12 random nucleotides. Every individual sample yielded 2.5 million or more paired-end reads (each containing CDR3). A single record per CDR3 protein comes from TCRdb applying MiXCR to the 5' RACE reads. The sample includes 700,000 to 950,000 distinct CDR3 sequences, about 42% of them seen just once. Each sample yielded at least 5.5 micrograms of PBMC total RNA. Notes on the study in general: TCR beta diversity, measured per million T cells, fell in a roughly linear way with age.

The CDR3 runs to 14 residues. From germline, CDR1 is SQVTM and CDR2 ANQGSEA. The sequenced material came from blood. The sequence was collected from a woman in her sixties or seventies in good health. The chain is built from TRBV29-1 and TRBJ2-7, with D perhaps TRBD1 or TRBD2 (5 bases each). The CDR3 region is CGVEASGRSYEQYF. The DNA for the CDR3 is TGCGGCGTCGAAGCCTCGGGACGAAGTTACGAGCAGTACTTC.